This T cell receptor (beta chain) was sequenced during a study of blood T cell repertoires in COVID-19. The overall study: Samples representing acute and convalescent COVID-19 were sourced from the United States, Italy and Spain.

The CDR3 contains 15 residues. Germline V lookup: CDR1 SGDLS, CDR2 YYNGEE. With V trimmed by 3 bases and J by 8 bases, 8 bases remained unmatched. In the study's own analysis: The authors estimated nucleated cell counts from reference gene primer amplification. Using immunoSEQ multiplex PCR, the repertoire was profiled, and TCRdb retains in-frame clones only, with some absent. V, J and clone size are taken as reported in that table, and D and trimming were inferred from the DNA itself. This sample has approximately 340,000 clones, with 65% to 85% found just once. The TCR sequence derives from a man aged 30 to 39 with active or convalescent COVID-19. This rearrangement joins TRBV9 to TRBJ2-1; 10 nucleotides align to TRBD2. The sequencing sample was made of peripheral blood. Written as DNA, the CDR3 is TGTGCCAGCAGCGCTAGCGGGAGTTTTAAGGATGAGCAGTTCTTC. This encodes CASSASGSFKDEQFF.